What follows are 32 T cell receptor beta chains derived from one specimen sequenced in a study of blood T cell repertoires in COVID-19. Only in-frame clones appear in the TCRdb table, and some are missing; sequencing was by immunoSEQ multiplex PCR. The table has 230,000 or so clones, approximately 88% seen once. The sequencing sample was made of PBMCs or T cells enriched from blood (not recorded which). These receptors were collected from a woman aged 35 to 49 with acute COVID-19.

This chain uses TRBV6-5 with TRBJ1-2; 9 nucleotides line up with TRBD1. From germline, CDR1 is MNHEY and CDR2 SVGAGI. CDR3 size: 14 residues. With 1 base clipped from V and 6 bases from J, the junction kept 3 bases outside the gene matches. DNA for the CDR3: TGTGCCAGCAGTTACTTAACAGGGGGCGATGGCTACACCTTC. Amino acids: CASSYLTGGDGYTF.

The chain combines TRBV25-1 with TRBJ1-4, with TRBD1 matching 9 bases. The length of the CDR3 is 16 residues. Germline CDR1 MGHDK, CDR2 SYGVNS. The J segment lost 6 bases and the V segment lost 4 bases, leaving 9 bases of the junction unmatched. CDR3 amino acids: CASSVSYGDRDEKLFF. CDR3 nucleotide sequence: TGTGCCAGCAGTGTCTCCTATGGGGACAGGGATGAAAAACTGTTTTTT.

The V call is TRBV5-1, the J call TRBJ2-5; TRBD2 agrees at 7 bases. The trim removed 2 bases at V and 0 bases at J, leaving 7 bases unmatched. Germline CDR1 SGHRS, CDR2 YFSETQ. CDR3 length equals 16 residues. CDR3: CASSFPVSGYQETQYF. The CDR3 bases are TGCGCCAGCAGCTTTCCAGTTAGCGGGTACCAAGAGACCCAGTACTTC.

The chain recombines TRBV21-1 with TRBJ2-7; TRBD2 was called by the table and not checked on the DNA. TRBV21-1 is labeled a pseudogene. The CDR3 has 14 amino acids. In DNA, the CDR3 is TGTGCCAGTCGGACTAGCGGGAGATCCTACGAGCAGTACGTC. As protein: CASRTSGRSYEQYV.

This clone was recorded once. This chain links TRBV28 with TRBJ1-1; 7 bases map to TRBD1. This CDR3 is built from 11 residues. After removal of 7 bases from V and 11 bases from J, the junction contained 7 bases not matched to a gene. Per germline, CDR1 MDHEN and CDR2 SYDVKM. Here the CDR3 reads CASTVDRWAFF. The CDR3 DNA reads as TGTGCCAGCACCGTGGACAGGTGGGCTTTCTTT.

The chain links TRBV27 to TRBJ2-3, with D possibly TRBD1 on 6 matching bases. The CDR3 has 15 amino acids. The germline gives CDR1 MNHEY, CDR2 SMNVEV (reference sequence). Trimming took 6 bases from V and 4 from J, leaving 17 bases between them. Here the CDR3 DNA reads TGTGCCAGCAGCTCAATCCGAGAGGGGGCAGATACGCAGTATTTT. Its protein product is CASSSIREGADTQYF.

The sample holds a few counts of this clone. The chain joins TRBV29-1 to TRBJ2-5, with unresolved D. V gave up 5 bases and J gave up 1 base, with 8 bases separating them. CDR1 is SQVTM and CDR2 is ANQGSEA in the germline V gene. The CDR3 has 12 amino acids. CDR3 sequence reads: CSVSAVQETQYF. The CDR3 DNA sequence: TGCAGCGTTTCGGCGGTCCAAGAGACCCAGTACTTC. The variable domain in full, with the rest retrieved from reference TRBV29-1 and TRBJ2-5, is SAVISQKPSRDICQRGTSLTIQCQVDSQVTMMFWYRQQPGQSLTLIATANQGSEATYESGFVIDKFPISRPNLTFSTLTVSNMSPEDSSIYLCSVSAVQETQYFGPGTRLLVL.

The chain joins TRBV5-1 to TRBJ2-7, with a possible D match to TRBD2 (5 bases). This CDR3 is built from 14 residues. Trimming stripped 4 bases from V and 5 bases from J, with 16 bases between. Germline V gene data show CDR1 as SGHRS and CDR2 as YFSETQ. The CDR3 reads CASSPYGVIDEQYF. DNA of the CDR3: TGCGCCAGCAGCCCCTACGGGGTGATCGACGAGCAGTACTTC.

On this clone itself: The same CDR3 can be traced to other DNA sequences in this sample. V and J are TRBV15 and TRBJ2-3; possible D gene TRBD2, 5 bases. The germline V and J ends were trimmed by 0 bases and 5 bases, with 6 bases remaining between them. The length of the CDR3 is 13 residues. Germline V lookup: CDR1 LNHNV, CDR2 YYDKDF (reference sequence). Here the CDR3 reads CATSRDRGDTQYF. In DNA, the CDR3 is TGTGCCACCAGCAGAGATCGGGGAGATACGCAGTATTTT. The full variable domain, with the rest looked up from reference TRBV15 and TRBJ2-3, is DAMVIQNPRYQVTQFGKPVTLSCSQTLNHNVMYWYQQKSSQAPKLLFHYYDKDFNNEADTPDNFQSRRPNTSFCFLDIRSPGLGDTAMYLCATSRDRGDTQYFGPGTRLTVL.

The genes are TRBV27 and TRBJ1-2; D gene unclear. With 3 bases removed from V and 4 bases from J, the gap between germline ends came to 15 bases. Germline loops: CDR1 MNHEY, CDR2 SMNVEV (reference sequence). The CDR3 loop spans 15 amino acids. CDR3 nucleotide sequence: TGTGCCAGCAGTTTTTGGTCGGGGTCTGGCTATGGCTACACCTTC. Its protein is CASSFWSGSGYGYTF.

DNA of the CDR3: TGTGCCAGCAGTGACACGGGACTAGCGGGAGTAGGGGAGCAGTTCTTC. This sequence encodes CASSDTGLAGVGEQFF. The V call is TRBV6-4, the J call TRBJ2-1, with 14 bases aligning to TRBD2. This CDR3 has 16 amino acids. CDR1 and CDR2 from the germline V gene are MRHNA and SNTAGT. Losses at the gene ends were 2 bases for V and 10 bases for J; bases not matched to a gene: 7.

This chain links TRBV7-8 with TRBJ2-3, with TRBD2 matching 11 bases. Germline trimming cut 6 bases from V and 3 bases from J; bases unmatched to any gene: 14. From germline, CDR1 is SGHVS and CDR2 FQNEAQ. CDR3 size: 18 residues. The CDR3 is CASRPFTSGGSSTDTQYF. Here the CDR3 DNA reads TGTGCCAGCAGGCCTTTCACTAGCGGGGGAAGTTCGACAGATACGCAGTATTTT.

The CDR3 protein is CATSRGPRRGTGELFF. The CDR3, as DNA: TGTGCCACCAGCAGGGGCCCTAGACGGGGCACCGGGGAGCTGTTTTTT. V usage is TRBV15 and J usage is TRBJ2-2; D is perhaps TRBD2 (5 bases). The CDR3 consists of 16 residues. Germline assignment: CDR1 LNHNV and CDR2 YYDKDF (reference sequence). V was pared by 3 bases and J by 4 bases, with 15 bases between.

This chain connects TRBV7-2 to TRBJ2-1, with 9 bases aligning to TRBD2. Germline V gene sequence: CDR1 SGHTA, CDR2 FQGNSA. This CDR3 comprises 15 residues. The trim removed 6 bases at V and 8 bases at J, leaving 11 bases unmatched. CDR3 loop: CASSYSGGGAYEQFF. In DNA, the CDR3 is TGTGCCAGCAGTTATTCCGGCGGGGGGGCATATGAGCAGTTCTTC.

This sequence joins TRBV7-2 and TRBJ1-4; tentative D call: TRBD1 (5 bases). The CDR3 length is 16 residues. Between the trimmed V and J ends, which lost 5 bases and 5 bases, there was a span of 18 bases. The germline V gene encodes CDR1 SGHTA and CDR2 FQGNSA. CDR3 DNA: TGTGCCAGCAGCCAAGCGCCGGGACTCAGGAATGAAAAACTGTTTTTT. Encoded protein: CASSQAPGLRNEKLFF.

The chain couples TRBV7-9 to TRBJ1-1; 7 positions agree with TRBD1. The CDR3 length is 16 residues. Looked up from germline, CDR1 is SEHNR and CDR2 is FQNEAQ (reference sequence). Trimming took 3 bases from V and 3 from J; bases not matched to a gene: 10. Here the CDR3 reads CASSLAIGGADTEAFF. DNA of the CDR3: TGTGCCAGCAGCTTGGCTATAGGGGGCGCAGACACTGAAGCTTTCTTT.

The genes are TRBV5-4 and TRBJ2-2; the match to TRBD2 covers 8 bases. Germline V gene lookup returns CDR1 SGHNT and CDR2 YYREEE (reference sequence). V gave up 4 bases and J gave up 1 base; unmatched junction bases: 6. The CDR3 consists of 16 residues. The CDR3 sequence: CASSVGGGLNTGELFF. CDR3 DNA sequence: TGTGCCAGCAGCGTGGGCGGGGGGCTGAACACCGGGGAGCTGTTTTTT.

The chain joins TRBV11-2 to TRBJ2-4; TRBD1 might be the D (6 bases). Germline CDR1 and CDR2: SGHAT and FQNNGV. The V end was cut by 1 base, the J end by 6 bases, with 16 bases between. This CDR3 region has 16 residues. The CDR3 coding sequence is TGTGCCAGCAGCTTAGCCGCTCCAGGGGTAGGAAACATTCAGTACTTC. It translates to CASSLAAPGVGNIQYF.

The V gene is TRBV5-1, the J gene TRBJ2-4; 11 nucleotides line up with TRBD2. J lost 5 bases, V lost 4 bases, and 8 bases had no gene match. The CDR3 contains 16 residues. Germline CDR1 is SGHRS and CDR2 is YFSETQ. CDR3 loop: CASSQGTSGGQNIQYF. The CDR3 nucleotides read TGCGCCAGCAGCCAAGGGACTAGCGGCGGCCAAAACATTCAGTACTTC.

This clone was seen only once. The chain couples TRBV7-2 to TRBJ2-5; D is possibly TRBD1 (7 bases). Germline-derived CDR1 and CDR2 are SGHTA and FQGNSA. The ends were cut back, 4 bases at V and 1 base at J, with 10 bases in the middle. The CDR3 sequence is 14 residues long. The CDR3 region is CASSSGGSQETQYF. Written as DNA, the CDR3 is TGTGCCAGCAGCTCAGGGGGGAGCCAAGAGACCCAGTACTTC.

V and J are TRBV11-3 and TRBJ2-6, with 9 bases identical to TRBD2. Germline V gene data show CDR1 as SGHNT and CDR2 as YENEEA. CDR3 length: 17 amino acids. V trimming: 2 bases; J trimming: 0 bases; junction bases outside the gene matches: 2. The CDR3 nucleotides read TGTGCCAGCAGCTTACTAGCGGGGATCTCTGGGGCCAACGTCCTGACTTTC. This codes for CASSLLAGISGANVLTF.

The chain links TRBV5-4 to TRBJ1-4, with TRBD1 as a possible D gene (6 bases). V was clipped by 5 bases and J by 0 bases, with 11 bases between them. CDR1 and CDR2 (germline): SGHNT, YYREEE (reference sequence). The CDR3 runs to 15 residues. CDR3 nucleotides: TGTGCCAGCAGAGGGGGAGGGGCAACTAATGAAAAACTGTTTTTT. Translated: CASRGGGATNEKLFF.

The CDR3 is CSGGGQGTYEQYF. The CDR3 DNA is TGCAGCGGGGGGGGCCAGGGGACCTACGAGCAGTACTTC. The chain employs TRBV29-1 and TRBJ2-7, with a tentative D call TRBD2 (7 bases). V was pared by 7 bases and J by 2 bases, with 15 bases between. Germline V gene data show CDR1 as SQVTM and CDR2 as ANQGSEA. The length of the CDR3 is 13 residues.

The chain has TRBV29-1 and TRBJ1-1, with 8 bases aligning to TRBD1. V lost 6 bases, J lost 2 bases, and 8 bases stayed unmatched. Germline CDR1 and CDR2: SQVTM and ANQGSEA. The CDR3 consists of 14 residues. The CDR3 reads CSVAGTGFNTEAFF. The CDR3 coding sequence is TGCAGCGTCGCCGGGACAGGATTTAACACTGAAGCTTTCTTT.

The chain joins TRBV12-5 to TRBJ2-5; 12 bases line up with TRBD1. CDR1 LGHNT and CDR2 FRNRAP come from the germline V gene. Trimming at V came to 1 base and at J to 4 bases, leaving 13 bases not matched to a gene. The CDR3 is made up of 19 amino acids. CDR3 loop: CASGLARLGQGANRETQYF. The CDR3 nucleotides read TGTGCTAGTGGTTTGGCACGATTGGGACAGGGGGCGAATCGAGAGACCCAGTACTTC. Full variable domain (remainder filled in from reference TRBV12-5 and TRBJ2-5): DARVTQTPRHKVTEMGQEVTMRCQPILGHNTVFWYRQTMMQGLELLAYFRNRAPLDDSGMPKDRFSAEMPDATLATLKIQPSEPRDSAVYFCASGLARLGQGANRETQYFGPGTRLLVL.

This chain connects TRBV24-1 to TRBJ1-2; 7 nucleotides line up with TRBD1. CDR1 is KGHDR and CDR2 is SFDVKD in the germline V gene. The CDR3 runs to 13 residues. With 3 bases clipped from V and 8 bases from J, the junction kept 5 bases outside the gene matches. CDR3 amino acids: CATSDRGRFGYTF. In nucleotides, the CDR3 is TGTGCCACCAGTGATAGGGGGCGATTCGGCTACACCTTC.

The chain uses TRBV19 and TRBJ2-2; 7 bases are shared with TRBD2. The CDR3 is made up of 14 amino acids. Germline CDR1 is LNHDA and CDR2 is SQIVND (reference sequence). J lost 6 bases, V lost 6 bases, and 7 bases had no gene match. The CDR3 sequence: CASSLTSNAGELFF. Here the CDR3 DNA reads TGTGCCAGTAGCCTGACTAGCAACGCCGGGGAGCTGTTTTTT.

This chain uses TRBV18 with TRBJ2-3, with D maybe TRBD2 (6 bases). V was shortened by 3 bases and J by 2 bases, with 15 bases between the two germline ends. Germline CDR1 and CDR2: KGHSH and LQKENI. The CDR3 contains 16 residues. DNA of the CDR3: TGTGCCAGCTCACCCCTTAGCGGAACCGTCACAGATACGCAGTATTTT. Translating gives CASSPLSGTVTDTQYF. The whole variable domain, filled in from reference TRBV18 and TRBJ2-3, reads NAGVMQNPRHLVRRRGQEARLRCSPMKGHSHVYWYRQLPEEGLKFMVYLQKENIIDESGMPKERFSAEFPKEGPSILRIQQVVRGDSAAYFCASSPLSGTVTDTQYFGPGTRLTVL.

The CDR3 loop reads CAWSGTGTYYTF. For the CDR3, the DNA is TGTGCCTGGTCCGGGACAGGGACATACTACACCTTC. This chain connects TRBV30 to TRBJ1-2; 9 nucleotides agree with TRBD1. The germline CDR1 and CDR2 sequences are GTSNPN and SVGIG (reference sequence). After removal of 5 bases from V and 10 bases from J, the junction contained 8 bases not matched to a gene. This CDR3 has 12 amino acids. The full variable domain, completed using reference TRBV30 and TRBJ1-2, is SQTIHQWPATLVQPVGSPLSLECTVEGTSNPNLYWYRQAAGRGLQLLFYSVGIGQISSEVPQNLSASRPQDRQFILSSKKLLLSDSGFYLCAWSGTGTYYTFGSGTRLTVV.

J is TRBJ2-1 and V is TRBV7-2, with 9 bases matching TRBD2. Germline V gives CDR1 SGHTA, CDR2 FQGNSA. V gave up 1 base and J gave up 9 bases; unmatched junction bases: 13. The CDR3 spans 17 residues. The CDR3 region is CASSLDGSGRNWGEQFF. Written as DNA, the CDR3 is TGTGCCAGCAGCTTAGACGGTAGCGGGAGAAATTGGGGTGAGCAGTTCTTC.

The gene calls are TRBV19 and TRBJ1-1, with D perhaps matching TRBD1 (5 bases). Germline loops: CDR1 LNHDA, CDR2 SQIVND (reference sequence). The CDR3 spans 15 residues. The germline V and J ends were trimmed by 4 bases and 0 bases, with 12 bases remaining between them. Here the CDR3 reads CASSNRLMMNTEAFF. The DNA for the CDR3 is TGTGCCAGTAGTAACAGGCTAATGATGAACACTGAAGCTTTCTTT.

The chain combines TRBV9 with TRBJ2-1, with 11 positions matching TRBD2. The germline CDR1 and CDR2 sequences are SGDLS and YYNGEE. V shed 4 bases, J shed 0 bases, and the junction held 9 bases outside the gene matches. The CDR3 has 18 amino acids. CDR3 region: CASSPRLAGLRSYNEQFF. CDR3 sequence (DNA): TGTGCCAGCAGCCCCCGACTAGCGGGGCTCCGCTCCTACAATGAGCAGTTCTTC.